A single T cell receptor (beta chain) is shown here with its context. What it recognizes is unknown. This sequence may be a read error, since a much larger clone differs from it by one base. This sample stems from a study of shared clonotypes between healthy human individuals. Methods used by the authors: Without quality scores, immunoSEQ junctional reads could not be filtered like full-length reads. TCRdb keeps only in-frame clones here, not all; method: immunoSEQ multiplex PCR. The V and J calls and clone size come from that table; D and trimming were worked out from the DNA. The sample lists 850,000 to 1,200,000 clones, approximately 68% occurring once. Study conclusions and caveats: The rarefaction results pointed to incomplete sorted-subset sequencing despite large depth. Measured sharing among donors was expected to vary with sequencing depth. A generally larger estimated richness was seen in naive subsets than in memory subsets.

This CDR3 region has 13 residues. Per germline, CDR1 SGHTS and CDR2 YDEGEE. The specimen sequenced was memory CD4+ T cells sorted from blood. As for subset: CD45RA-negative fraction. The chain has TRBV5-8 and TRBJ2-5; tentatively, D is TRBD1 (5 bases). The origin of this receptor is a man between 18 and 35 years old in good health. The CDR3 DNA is TGTGCCGGCAGCACTCGACAGCAAGAGACCCAGTACTTC. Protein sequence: CAGSTRQQETQYF.